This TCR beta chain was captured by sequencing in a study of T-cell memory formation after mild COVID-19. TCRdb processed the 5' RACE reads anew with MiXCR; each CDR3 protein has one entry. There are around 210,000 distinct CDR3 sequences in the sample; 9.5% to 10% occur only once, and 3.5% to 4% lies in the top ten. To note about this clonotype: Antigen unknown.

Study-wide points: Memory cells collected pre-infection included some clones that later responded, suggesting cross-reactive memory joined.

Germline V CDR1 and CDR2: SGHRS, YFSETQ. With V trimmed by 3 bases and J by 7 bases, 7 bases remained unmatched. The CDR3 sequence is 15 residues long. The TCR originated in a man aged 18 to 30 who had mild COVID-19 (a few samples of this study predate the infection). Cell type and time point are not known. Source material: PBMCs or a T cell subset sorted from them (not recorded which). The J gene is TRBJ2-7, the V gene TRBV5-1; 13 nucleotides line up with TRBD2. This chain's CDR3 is CASSSGLAGVEEQYV. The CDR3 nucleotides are TGCGCCAGCAGCTCCGGACTAGCGGGGGTTGAAGAGCAGTACGTC.